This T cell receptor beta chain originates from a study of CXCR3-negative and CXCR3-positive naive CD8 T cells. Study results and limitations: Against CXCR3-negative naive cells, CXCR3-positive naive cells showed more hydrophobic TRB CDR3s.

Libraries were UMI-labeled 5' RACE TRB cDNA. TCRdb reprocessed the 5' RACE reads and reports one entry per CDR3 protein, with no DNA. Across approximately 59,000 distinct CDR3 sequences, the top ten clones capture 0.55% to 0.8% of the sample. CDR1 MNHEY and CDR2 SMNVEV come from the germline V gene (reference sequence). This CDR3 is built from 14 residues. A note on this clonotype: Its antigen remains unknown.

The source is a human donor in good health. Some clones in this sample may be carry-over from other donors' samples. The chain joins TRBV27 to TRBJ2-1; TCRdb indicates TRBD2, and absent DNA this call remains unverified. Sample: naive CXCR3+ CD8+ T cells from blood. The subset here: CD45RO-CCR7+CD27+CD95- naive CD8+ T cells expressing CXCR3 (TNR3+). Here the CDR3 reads CASSRAVSYNEQFF.